The 7 T cell receptor beta chains below come from one sample, sequenced in a study of T cell responses to AZD1222 COVID-19 vaccine. Clones were sequenced by immunoSEQ multiplex PCR, and TCRdb holds only the in-frame ones, with some missing. Among about 150,000 clones, 80% to 95% were seen once, and the ten largest hold 3% to 4%. This sample comprised peripheral blood, obtained 28 days after the second AZD1222 dose. The receptors derive from an adult who received the AZD1222 COVID-19 vaccine.

V is TRBV5-6 and J is TRBJ2-7; no definite D call. The germline gives CDR1 SGHDT, CDR2 YYEEEE. This CDR3 region has 12 residues. Trimming left V 2 bases short and J 4 bases short, with 7 bases between. The CDR3 region is CASSFKGYEQYF. CDR3 bases: TGTGCCAGCAGCTTCAAGGGTTACGAGCAGTACTTC. The full variable domain, completed using reference TRBV5-6 and TRBJ2-7, is DAGVTQSPTHLIKTRGQQVTLRCSPKSGHDTVSWYQQALGQGPQFIFQYYEEEERQRGNFPDRFSGHQFPNYSSELNVNALLLGDSALYLCASSFKGYEQYFGPGTRLTVT.

CDR3 coding DNA: TGCGCCAGCAGCGTGAACTCGGTGAGCGGAAACACCATATATTTT. This gives the protein CASSVNSVSGNTIYF. The J gene is TRBJ1-3, the V gene TRBV5-1; D is ambiguous. The CDR3 contains 15 residues. Trimming took 4 bases from V and 4 from J, leaving 15 bases between them. The V gene's germline CDR1 is SGHRS and CDR2 YFSETQ.

The V call is TRBV7-2, the J call TRBJ2-7; 12 bases map to TRBD2. The length of the CDR3 is 14 residues. Germline CDR1 SGHTA, CDR2 FQGNSA. Losses at the gene ends were 4 bases for V and 4 bases for J; bases not matched to a gene: 2. The DNA for the CDR3 is TGTGCCAGCAGCTCCCTAGCGGGAGGGTACGAGCAGTACTTC. Its translation is CASSSLAGGYEQYF. The full variable domain, rest sourced from reference TRBV7-2 and TRBJ2-7, is GAGVSQSPSNKVTEKGKDVELRCDPISGHTALYWYRQSLGQGLEFLIYFQGNSAPDKSGLPSDRFSAERTGGSVSTLTIQRTQQEDSAVYLCASSSLAGGYEQYFGPGTRLTVT.

J is TRBJ2-2 and V is TRBV11-2, with TRBD1 as a possible D gene (5 bases). With 5 bases removed from V and 6 bases from J, the gap between germline ends came to 16 bases. Germline CDR1 and CDR2: SGHAT and FQNNGV. The CDR3 length is 15 residues. The CDR3, as DNA: TGTGCCAGCAGCCCGTTCCCAGGGTGGGCCGGGGAGCTGTTTTTT. Protein sequence: CASSPFPGWAGELFF.

The gene calls are TRBV11-2 and TRBJ2-1, with 8 bases that match TRBD2. The CDR3 runs 16 residues. Germline V CDR1 and CDR2: SGHAT, FQNNGV. With V trimmed by 1 base and J by 7 bases, 9 bases remained unmatched. In DNA form, the CDR3 reads TGTGCCAGCAGCTTAGGGGGGTTAGCGGGACGTAATGAGCAGTTCTTC. It encodes CASSLGGLAGRNEQFF.

The chain links TRBV18 to TRBJ2-1, with 8 bases fitting TRBD1. Trimming at V came to 5 bases and at J to 6 bases, leaving 12 bases not matched to a gene. This CDR3 has 16 amino acids. Germline V gene lookup returns CDR1 KGHSH and CDR2 LQKENI. The CDR3 region has the DNA TGTGCCAGCTCATCGGGGACAGGTTTGGTATCCAATGAGCAGTTCTTC. Residues: CASSSGTGLVSNEQFF.

CDR3 amino acids: CASNSGTGDGNTIYF. The CDR3 DNA is TGTGCCAGTAATTCCGGGACAGGGGATGGAAACACCATATATTTT. The chain recombines TRBV19 with TRBJ1-3; TRBD1 matches at 10 bases. V lost 7 bases to trimming and J lost 3 bases; unmatched junction nucleotides: 6. CDR3 length: 15 amino acids. The germline CDR1 and CDR2 sequences are LNHDA and SQIVND (reference sequence).